The T cell receptor beta chain described here comes from a study of T cell responses to AZD1222 COVID-19 vaccine. Regarding the study as a whole: Baseline serology detected seropositivity in only 6 or 7 AZD1222 recipients. There were repertoire samples only from the period after the peak T cell response.

Clones were sequenced by immunoSEQ multiplex PCR, and TCRdb holds only the in-frame ones, with some missing. The data contain around 120,000 clones, over 80% of them singletons. V lost 3 bases, J lost 0 bases, and 3 bases stayed unmatched. This CDR3 region has 16 residues. The V gene's germline CDR1 is MNHEY and CDR2 SMNVEV (reference sequence). Regarding this clone: Its target is not known.

The origin of this receptor is an adult in good health. The sequencing here drew on peripheral blood, taken on day 0 of AZD1222 vaccination. V and J are TRBV27 and TRBJ2-2, with 8 bases lining up with TRBD1. The CDR3 coding sequence is TGTGCCAGCAGTTTTGACAGGGGCGCGAACACCGGGGAGCTGTTTTTT. Encoded protein: CASSFDRGANTGELFF.